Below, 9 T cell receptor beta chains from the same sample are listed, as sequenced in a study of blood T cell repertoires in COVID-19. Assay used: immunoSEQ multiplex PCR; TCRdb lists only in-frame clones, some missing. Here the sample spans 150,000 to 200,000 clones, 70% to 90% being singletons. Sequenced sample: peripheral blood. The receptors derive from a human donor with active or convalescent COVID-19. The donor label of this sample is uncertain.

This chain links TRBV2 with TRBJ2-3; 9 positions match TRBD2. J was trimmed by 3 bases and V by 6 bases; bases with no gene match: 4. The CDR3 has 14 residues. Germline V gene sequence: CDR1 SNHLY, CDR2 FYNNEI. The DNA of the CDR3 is TGTGCCAGCAGGCGGGGGGGCGGTACAGATACGCAGTATTTT. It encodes CASRRGGGTDTQYF.

The CDR3: CASSLDVGPADTQYF. CDR3 nucleotide sequence: TGTGCCAGCAGCTTGGACGTGGGCCCGGCAGATACGCAGTATTTT. V and J are TRBV5-4 and TRBJ2-3; D is ambiguous. V was pared by 0 bases and J by 4 bases, with 12 bases between. CDR1 is SGHNT, CDR2 YYREEE, per germline (reference sequence). The CDR3 contains 15 residues.

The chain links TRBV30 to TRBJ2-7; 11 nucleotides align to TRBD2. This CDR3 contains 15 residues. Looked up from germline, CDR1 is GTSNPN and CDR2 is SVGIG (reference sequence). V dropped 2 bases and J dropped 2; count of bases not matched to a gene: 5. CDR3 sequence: CAWSLLSGRAYEQYF. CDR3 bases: TGTGCCTGGAGTCTCCTTAGCGGGAGGGCCTACGAGCAGTACTTC.

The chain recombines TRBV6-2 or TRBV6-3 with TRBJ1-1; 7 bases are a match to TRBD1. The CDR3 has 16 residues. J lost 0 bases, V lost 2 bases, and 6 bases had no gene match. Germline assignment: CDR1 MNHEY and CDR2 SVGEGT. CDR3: CASSYRITGVNTEAFF. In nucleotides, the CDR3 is TGTGCCAGCAGTTACCGAATTACAGGGGTGAACACTGAAGCTTTCTTT.

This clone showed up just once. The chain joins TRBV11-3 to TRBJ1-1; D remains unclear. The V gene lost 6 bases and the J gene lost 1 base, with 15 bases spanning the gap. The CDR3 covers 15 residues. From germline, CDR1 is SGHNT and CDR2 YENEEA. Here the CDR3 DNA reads TGTGCCAGCAGTCATTCTGGACTGTCGAACACTGAAGCTTTCTTT. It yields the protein CASSHSGLSNTEAFF.

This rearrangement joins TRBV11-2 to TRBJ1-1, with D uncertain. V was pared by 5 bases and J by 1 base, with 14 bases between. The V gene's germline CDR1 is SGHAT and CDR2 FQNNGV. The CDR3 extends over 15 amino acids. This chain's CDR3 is CASSITLSGNTEAFF. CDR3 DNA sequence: TGTGCCAGCAGCATCACCCTCTCAGGGAACACTGAAGCTTTCTTT.

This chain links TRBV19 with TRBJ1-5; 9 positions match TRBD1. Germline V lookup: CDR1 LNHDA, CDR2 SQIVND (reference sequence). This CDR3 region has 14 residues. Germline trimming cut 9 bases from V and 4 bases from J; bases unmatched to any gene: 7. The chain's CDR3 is CASVRDRANQPQHF. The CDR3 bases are TGTGCCAGCGTCCGGGACAGGGCGAATCAGCCCCAGCATTTT.

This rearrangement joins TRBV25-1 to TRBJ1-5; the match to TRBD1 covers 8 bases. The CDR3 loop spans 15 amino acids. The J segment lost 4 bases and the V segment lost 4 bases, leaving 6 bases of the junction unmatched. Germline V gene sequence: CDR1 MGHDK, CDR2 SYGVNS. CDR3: CASSGRTGPNQPQHF. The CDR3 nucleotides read TGTGCCAGCAGTGGGCGGACAGGGCCAAATCAGCCCCAGCATTTT.

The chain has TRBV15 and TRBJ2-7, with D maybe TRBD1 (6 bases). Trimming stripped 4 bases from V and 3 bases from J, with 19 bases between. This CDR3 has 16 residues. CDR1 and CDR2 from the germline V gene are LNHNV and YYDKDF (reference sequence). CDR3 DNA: TGTGCCACCAGCACAAGACAGGTTACGTGGGACTACGAGCAGTACTTC. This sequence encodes CATSTRQVTWDYEQYF. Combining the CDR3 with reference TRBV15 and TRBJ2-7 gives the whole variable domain DAMVIQNPRYQVTQFGKPVTLSCSQTLNHNVMYWYQQKSSQAPKLLFHYYDKDFNNEADTPDNFQSRRPNTSFCFLDIRSPGLGDTAMYLCATSTRQVTWDYEQYFGPGTRLTVT.